Each of the 5 T cell receptor beta chains below was sequenced from the same sample in a study of CD8+ T cells in alopecia areata. Described treatment: oral pan-JAK inhibitor, 5-10 mg twice daily. It was cDNA, reverse transcribed from extracted RNA, that served as the sequencing template. The repertoire was sequenced with immunoSEQ multiplex PCR; TCRdb's copy has only in-frame clones and lacks some. Of approximately 210,000 clones in the sample, roughly two fifths are singletons; the top ten hold around 2.5%. This specimen consisted of CD4+ T cells sorted from blood, obtained at approximately week 36, from a patient treated with tofacitinib. These receptors were taken from a human donor with alopecia areata.

This clone was seen only once. V usage is TRBV7-2 and J usage is TRBJ1-2, with D possibly TRBD1 on 5 matching bases. CDR1 and CDR2 (germline): SGHTA, FQGNSA. V was clipped by 1 base and J by 4 bases, with 10 bases between them. The CDR3 covers 14 residues. The CDR3 protein is CASSLDPGSYGYTF. In DNA form, the CDR3 reads TGTGCCAGCAGCTTAGATCCAGGGAGCTATGGCTACACCTTC.

The V and J genes are TRBV7-2 and TRBJ2-5, with 8 bases lining up with TRBD2. CDR3 length: 17 amino acids. CDR1 SGHTA and CDR2 FQGNSA come from the germline V gene. Losses at the gene ends were 1 base for V and 5 bases for J; bases not matched to a gene: 12. As DNA, the CDR3 is TGTGCCAGCAGCTTAGGGTGGCGAGCGGGAGCTTCCGAGACCCAGTACTTC. Translating gives CASSLGWRAGASETQYF.

J is TRBJ2-1 and V is TRBV7-8; a possible D gene is TRBD2 (5 bases). This CDR3 has 14 residues. Germline V gene lookup returns CDR1 SGHVS and CDR2 FQNEAQ. The V end was cut by 5 bases, the J end by 5 bases, with 13 bases between. CDR3 bases: TGTGCCAGCAGCCCCTTGCCGGGGAACAATGAGCAGTTCTTC. It is translated as CASSPLPGNNEQFF.

The V gene is TRBV29-1, the J gene TRBJ2-7, with D perhaps assigned TRBD1 or TRBD2 (5 bases each). CDR3 length: 13 residues. The V and J ends lost 6 bases and 5 bases respectively, with 17 bases between them. CDR1 and CDR2 from the germline V gene are SQVTM and ANQGSEA. The CDR3 nucleotides are TGCAGCGTGCAGGGAGCCAGGTCTGACGAGCAGTACTTC. Protein sequence: CSVQGARSDEQYF.

The chain has TRBV4-3 and TRBJ2-7; D is unresolved. From germline, CDR1 is LGHNA and CDR2 YSLEER. The V gene lost 4 bases and the J gene lost 0 bases, with 7 bases spanning the gap. The CDR3 loop spans 13 amino acids. CDR3 in DNA: TGCGCCAGCAGCCGAGACACCTCCTACGAGCAGTACTTC. Translating it yields CASSRDTSYEQYF.